Listed below are T cell receptor beta chains from one sample, sequenced in a study of CD4 and CD8 cells across lung adenocarcinoma regions. TCRdb re-derived calls from the PCR reads in MiXCR, one entry per CDR3 protein. The sample consists of about 11,000 distinct CDR3 sequences, about three fifths of them appearing once. Source material: CD8+ T cells from the margin of a lung tumor. These receptors came from a male donor with lung adenocarcinoma. The CD4 and CD8 labels of this study may be unreliable. The CDR3 runs from the conserved cysteine through the conserved F or W. D genes are given only for firm matches. The listing skips clone size in some rows; elsewhere it reads once, few, many or a size class.

CDR3aa | CDR3nt | j_gene | v_gene | abundance | d_gene
CASSPVPGTGLEQYF | TGTGCCAGCAGTCCCGTCCCCGGGACAGGGTTGGAGCAGTACTTC | TRBJ2-5 | TRBV6-1 | medium-sized | TRBD1
CASSEGVQHWETQYF | TGCGCCAGCAGTGAGGGAGTTCAGCATTGGGAGACCCAGTACTTC | TRBJ2-5 | TRBV10-1 | . | .
CASSWGLAGGNEQFF | TGTGCCAGCAGCTGGGGACTAGCGGGAGGCAATGAGCAGTTCTTC | TRBJ2-1 | TRBV7-2 | . | TRBD2
CASSEAMGGETQYF | TGTGCCAGCAGTGAAGCGATGGGTGGGGAGACCCAGTACTTC | TRBJ2-5 | TRBV6-1 | many | .
CASSAGTITSTDTQYF | TGTGCCAGCAGCGCCGGGACAATTACTAGCACAGATACGCAGTATTTT | TRBJ2-3 | TRBV11-1 | many | .
CASKKEGGGVDTQYF | TGTGCCAGCAAAAAAGAAGGCGGGGGGGTAGATACGCAGTATTTT | TRBJ2-3 | TRBV6-1 | . | TRBD2
CASSHPGQGIPGYTF | TGTGCCAGCAGCCACCCGGGACAGGGGATTCCTGGCTACACCTTC | TRBJ1-2 | TRBV3-1 | . | TRBD1
CASSSSQGLSTDEQYF | TGTGCCAGCAGTAGCTCCCAGGGACTGAGCACAGATGAGCAGTACTTC | TRBJ2-7 | TRBV6-1 | . | .
CASSWAVNNEQYF | TGTGCCAGCAGTTGGGCCGTTAACAATGAGCAGTACTTC | TRBJ2-7 | TRBV6-5 | . | .
CASSFASGRSADTQYF | TGTGCCAGCAGTTTCGCCAGCGGGAGATCGGCAGATACGCAGTATTTT | TRBJ2-3 | TRBV12-3/TRBV12-4 | few | TRBD2
CASNRVGTEKLFF | TGTGCCAGCAACAGGGTCGGTACAGAGAAGCTGTTTTTT | TRBJ2-2 | TRBV6-1 | . | .
CASSPGLRAWELFF | TGTGCCAGCAGCCCGGGACTACGGGCCTGGGAGCTGTTTTTT | TRBJ2-2 | TRBV11-2 | . | TRBD2
CASSPLGKGSNQPQHF | TGTGCCAGCAGCCCATTGGGGAAGGGAAGCAATCAGCCCCAGCATTTT | TRBJ1-5 | TRBV28 | few | .
CASSFGQQVREQFF | TGTGCCAGCAGTTTTGGACAACAAGTAAGAGAGCAGTTCTTC | TRBJ2-1 | TRBV27 | . | .
CASSPWRWANEQFF | TGTGCCAGCAGCCCGTGGCGATGGGCGAATGAGCAGTTCTTC | TRBJ2-1 | TRBV27 | few | .
CASSAVGAGGPGTGELFF | TGTGCCAGCAGCGCAGTGGGGGCGGGAGGGCCGGGCACCGGGGAGCTGTTTTTT | TRBJ2-2 | TRBV7-2 | . | TRBD2
CASSQDQGLGPGTQYF | TGTGCCAGCAGCCAAGATCAGGGACTAGGGCCCGGGACCCAGTACTTC | TRBJ2-5 | TRBV3-1 | . | TRBD2
CASSYDRASQGANVLTF | TGTGCCAGCAGTTACGACAGGGCCTCTCAAGGGGCCAACGTCCTGACTTTC | TRBJ2-6 | TRBV6-5 | . | TRBD1
CASMARGSSYNEQFF | TGTGCCAGCATGGCTAGGGGAAGCTCCTACAATGAGCAGTTCTTC | TRBJ2-1 | TRBV6-6 | medium-sized | .
CACREAGLGAKDTQYF | TGTGCCTGCCGTGAAGCGGGGCTGGGAGCCAAAGATACGCAGTACTTC | TRBJ2-4 | TRBV6-1 | . | TRBD2
CASSQVGSSGSYEQYF | TGCGCCAGCAGCCAAGTCGGGTCTAGCGGGAGTTACGAGCAGTACTTC | TRBJ2-7 | TRBV4-1 | few | TRBD2
CAGSGGGSTDTQYF | TGTGCGGGCAGCGGAGGGGGTAGCACAGATACGCAGTATTTT | TRBJ2-3 | TRBV6-1 | . | .
CASTAGPANTEAFF | TGTGCCAGCACGGCAGGGCCAGCGAACACTGAAGCTTTCTTT | TRBJ1-1 | TRBV6-1 | . | .
CASIAGGPGTGELFF | TGTGCCAGCATAGCGGGAGGGCCTGGCACCGGGGAGCTGTTTTTT | TRBJ2-2 | TRBV27 | . | TRBD2
CASSQGGRTYGYTF | TGTGCCAGCAGTCAAGGGGGCAGGACCTATGGCTACACCTTC | TRBJ1-2 | TRBV6-2/TRBV6-3 | many | TRBD1
CASTMTGGSYEQYF | TGTGCCAGCACCATGACAGGGGGCTCCTACGAGCAGTACTTC | TRBJ2-7 | TRBV6-1 | . | TRBD1
CASTPGMGYEKLFF | TGTGCCAGCACCCCAGGGATGGGTTATGAAAAACTGTTTTTT | TRBJ1-4 | TRBV6-1 | . | .
CASSFRDRGHGGELFF | TGTGCCAGCAGTTTCCGGGACAGGGGGCATGGCGGGGAGCTGTTTTTT | TRBJ2-2 | TRBV6-5 | . | TRBD1
CAISRTSGGNEQFF | TGTGCCATCAGTAGGACTAGCGGGGGCAATGAGCAGTTCTTC | TRBJ2-1 | TRBV10-3 | . | TRBD2
CATGRNEKLFF | TGTGCCACCGGTCGTAATGAAAAACTGTTTTTT | TRBJ1-4 | TRBV27 | . | .
CASSLDQGRTEAFF | TGTGCCAGCAGCTTAGATCAGGGTCGAACTGAAGCTTTCTTT | TRBJ1-1 | TRBV7-2 | . | .
CATSDPQGGKYNEQFF | TGTGCCACCAGTGACCCCCAGGGGGGAAAATACAATGAGCAGTTCTTC | TRBJ2-1 | TRBV24-1 | . | .
CASSGGRSSYNEQFF | TGTGCCAGCAGCGGGGGACGGAGCTCCTACAATGAGCAGTTCTTC | TRBJ2-1 | TRBV27 | once | .
CASSESSGGAGELFF | TGTGCCAGCAGTGAATCTAGCGGGGGGGCCGGGGAGCTGTTTTTT | TRBJ2-2 | TRBV6-1 | few | TRBD2
CASSPGLARSEAQYF | TGTGCCAGCAGTCCTGGACTAGCAAGGTCAGAAGCGCAGTATTTT | TRBJ2-3 | TRBV6-1 | . | TRBD2
CASSEAGLGAGDTQYF | TGTGCCAGCAGTGAAGCGGGGCTAGGGGCCGGGGATACGCAGTACTTC | TRBJ2-4 | TRBV6-1 | . | .
CASSDDLGEAFF | TGTGCCAGCAGTGACGACCTGGGGGAAGCTTTCTTT | TRBJ1-1 | TRBV6-1 | many | .
CASSYLTGGASSYNSPLHF | TGTGCCAGCAGTTACCTCACGGGGGGGGCCAGCTCCTATAATTCACCCCTCCACTTT | TRBJ1-6 | TRBV6-5 | . | .
CASREAGTGVGDTQYF | TGTGCCAGCCGTGAAGCGGGGACAGGAGTTGGGGATACGCAGTATTTT | TRBJ2-3 | TRBV6-1 | . | .
CASRASRVRAKNMQYF | TGTGCGAGCCGAGCCTCGCGGGTGCGAGCCAAAAACATGCAGTACTTC | TRBJ2-4 | TRBV6-1 | . | .
CASSATGRRLNEQYF | TGTGCCAGCAGCGCCACAGGGAGGAGATTAAACGAGCAGTACTTC | TRBJ2-7 | TRBV6-1 | few | .
CAWSRGSQAYEQYF | TGTGCCTGGAGCCGGGGCAGCCAGGCCTACGAGCAGTACTTC | TRBJ2-7 | TRBV30 | . | .
CANSLWQGSYEQYF | TGTGCCAACAGTTTATGGCAGGGGTCCTACGAGCAGTACTTC | TRBJ2-7 | TRBV27 | . | .
CASSLAGGGDTQYF | TGCGCCAGCAGCTTGGCGGGGGGGGGAGATACGCAGTATTTT | TRBJ2-3 | TRBV5-1 | . | TRBD2
CASSYSGTQYF | TGTGCCAGCAGTTACTCCGGGACCCAGTACTTC | TRBJ2-5 | TRBV6-5 | . | .
CARSLLEVSRDAQYF | TGTGCCAGGAGCTTACTGGAGGTGAGTAGGGATGCGCAGTACTTC | TRBJ2-7 | TRBV7-2 | . | .
CASSDYLRAVSNNAQYF | TGTGCCAGCAGTGATTACCTCCGGGCTGTGAGCAACAATGCGCAGTATTTT | TRBJ2-3 | TRBV6-1 | once | .
CASSQDGASSEAFF | TGCGCCAGCAGCCAAGATGGGGCGAGCTCTGAAGCTTTCTTT | TRBJ1-1 | TRBV4-1 | . | .
CASSETGTRGTNIQFF | TGTGCCAGCAGTGAAACGGGGACGAGAGGGACCAACATTCAGTTCTTC | TRBJ2-1 | TRBV6-1 | . | .
CASSNPSGGPPETQYF | TGTGCCAGCAGTAATCCTAGCGGGGGGCCTCCCGAGACCCAGTACTTC | TRBJ2-5 | TRBV6-5 | . | TRBD2
CASSESKWELACHRYAVF | TGCGCCAGCAGTGAGTCGAAGTGGGAGCTAGCGTGCCACAGATACGCAGTATTT | TRBJ2-5 | TRBV10-1 | . | .
CASSFLGTGSEKLFF | TGTGCCAGCAGTTTCCTCGGGACAGGGAGTGAAAAACTGTTTTTT | TRBJ1-4 | TRBV27 | . | TRBD1
CASAEAGSRDRETQYF | TGTGCCAGCGCTGAAGCCGGGAGCCGGGACCGGGAGACCCAGTATTTC | TRBJ2-5 | TRBV6-1 | . | .
CASSSAGLIDTQYF | TGCGCCAGCAGCTCCGCCGGTTTGATAGATACGCAGTATTTT | TRBJ2-3 | TRBV5-1 | . | .
CASSLRERDHQYF | TGTGCCAGCAGTTTACGAGAGCGGGACCACCAGTACTTC | TRBJ2-5 | TRBV12-3/TRBV12-4 | . | TRBD2
CASSLKGLAAVSTDTQFF | TGTGCCAGCAGTTTAAAGGGACTCGCGGCTGTGAGCACAGATACGCAGTTTTTT | TRBJ2-3 | TRBV27 | . | .
CASSPGPGREETQYF | TGCGCCAGCAGTCCGGGACCTGGGAGGGAAGAGACCCAGTACTTC | TRBJ2-5 | TRBV10-2 | few | TRBD2